Below, one T cell receptor beta chain is given with its context. This CDR3 region has 18 residues. Trimming at V came to 4 bases and at J to 2 bases, leaving 9 bases not matched to a gene. The germline V gene has CDR1 PRHDT and CDR2 FYEKMQ (reference sequence). This sample stems from a study of cytomegalovirus exposure and HLA in healthy donors. It was with 60 Vbeta and 13 Jbeta primers that the PCR ran. Clones were read by immunoSEQ multiplex PCR, and TCRdb kept only the in-frame ones, dropping some. This table holds approximately 160,000 clones, less than 80% found once. The sample consisted of PBMCs. The V call is TRBV13, the J call TRBJ2-2, with 11 bases aligning to TRBD2. The receptor's source is a female donor in good health and CMV-seronegative. The CDR3 loop reads CASSYILAGGLNTGELFF. CDR3 nucleotides: TGTGCCAGCAGCTACATCTTAGCGGGGGGGCTTAACACCGGGGAGCTGTTTTTT.